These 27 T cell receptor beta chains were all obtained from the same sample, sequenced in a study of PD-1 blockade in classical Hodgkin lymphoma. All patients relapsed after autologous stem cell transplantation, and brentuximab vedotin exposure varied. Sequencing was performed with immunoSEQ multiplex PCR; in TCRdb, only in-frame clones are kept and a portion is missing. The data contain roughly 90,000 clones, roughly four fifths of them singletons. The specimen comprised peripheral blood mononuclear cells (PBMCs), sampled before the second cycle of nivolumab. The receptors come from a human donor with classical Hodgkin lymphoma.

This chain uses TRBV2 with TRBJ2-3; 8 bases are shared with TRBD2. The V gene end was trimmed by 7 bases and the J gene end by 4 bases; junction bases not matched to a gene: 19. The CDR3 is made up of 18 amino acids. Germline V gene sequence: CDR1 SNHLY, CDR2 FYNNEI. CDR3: CASTGVGGVGLGSDTQYF. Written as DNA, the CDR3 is TGTGCCAGCACGGGCGTAGGTGGTGTGGGACTAGGGTCAGATACGCAGTATTTT. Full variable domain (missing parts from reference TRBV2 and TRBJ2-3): EPEVTQTPSHQVTQMGQEVILRCVPISNHLYFYWYRQILGQKVEFLVSFYNNEISEKSEIFDDQFSVERPDGSNFTLKIRSTKLEDSAMYFCASTGVGGVGLGSDTQYFGPGTRLTVL.

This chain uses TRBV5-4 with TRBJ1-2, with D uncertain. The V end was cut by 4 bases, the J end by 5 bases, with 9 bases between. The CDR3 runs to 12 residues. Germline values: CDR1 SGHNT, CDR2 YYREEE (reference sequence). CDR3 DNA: TGTGCCAGCAGCAACGGGATTTATGGCTACACCTTC. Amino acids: CASSNGIYGYTF.

This chain's CDR3 is CASSAPVAGGPINEQFF. CDR3 DNA: TGTGCCAGCAGCGCCCCCGTAGCGGGAGGGCCAATTAATGAGCAGTTCTTC. The V call is TRBV7-9, the J call TRBJ2-1; 11 nucleotides agree with TRBD2. The V gene end was trimmed by 5 bases and the J gene end by 7 bases; junction bases not matched to a gene: 13. The CDR3 runs to 17 residues. CDR1 is SEHNR, CDR2 FQNEAQ, per germline (reference sequence).

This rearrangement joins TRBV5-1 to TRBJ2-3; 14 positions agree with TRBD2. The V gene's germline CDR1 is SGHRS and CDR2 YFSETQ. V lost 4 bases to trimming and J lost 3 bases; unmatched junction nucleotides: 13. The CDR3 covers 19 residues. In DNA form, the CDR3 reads TGCGCCAGCAGCCCCCGGACTAGCGGGAGGCCCGAGGGAACAGATACGCAGTATTTT. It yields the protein CASSPRTSGRPEGTDTQYF.

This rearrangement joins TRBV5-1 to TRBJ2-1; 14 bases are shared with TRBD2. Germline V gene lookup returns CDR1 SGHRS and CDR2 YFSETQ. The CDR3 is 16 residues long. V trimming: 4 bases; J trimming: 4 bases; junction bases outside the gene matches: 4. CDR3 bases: TGCGCCAGCAGCCAGAGACTAGCGGGAGGGTACAATGAGCAGTTCTTC. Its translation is CASSQRLAGGYNEQFF. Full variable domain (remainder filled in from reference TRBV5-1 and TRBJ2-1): KAGVTQTPRYLIKTRGQQVTLSCSPISGHRSVSWYQQTPGQGLQFLFEYFSETQRNKGNFPGRFSGRQFSNSRSEMNVSTLELGDSALYLCASSQRLAGGYNEQFFGPGTRLTVL.

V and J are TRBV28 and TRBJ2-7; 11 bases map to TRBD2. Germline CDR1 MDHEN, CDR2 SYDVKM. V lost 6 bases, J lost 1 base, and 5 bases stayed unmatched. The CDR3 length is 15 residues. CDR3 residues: CASRAWTSGSYEQYF. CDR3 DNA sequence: TGTGCCAGCAGGGCATGGACTAGCGGGTCCTACGAGCAGTACTTC. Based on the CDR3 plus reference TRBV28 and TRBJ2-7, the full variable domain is DVKVTQSSRYLVKRTGEKVFLECVQDMDHENMFWYRQDPGLGLRLIYFSYDVKMKEKGDIPEGYSVSREKKERFSLILESASTNQTSMYLCASRAWTSGSYEQYFGPGTRLTVT.

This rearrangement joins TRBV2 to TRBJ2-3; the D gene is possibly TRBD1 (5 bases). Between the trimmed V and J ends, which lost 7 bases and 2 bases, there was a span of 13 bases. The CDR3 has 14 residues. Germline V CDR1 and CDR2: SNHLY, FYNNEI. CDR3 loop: CASNMDTYTDTQYF. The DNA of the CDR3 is TGTGCCAGCAACATGGACACCTACACAGATACGCAGTATTTT.

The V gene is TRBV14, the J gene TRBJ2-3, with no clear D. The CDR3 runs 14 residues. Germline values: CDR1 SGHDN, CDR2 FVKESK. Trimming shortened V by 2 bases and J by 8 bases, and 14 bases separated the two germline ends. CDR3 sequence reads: CASSQSLLQSTQYF. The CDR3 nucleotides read TGTGCCAGCAGCCAAAGTCTACTGCAATCTACGCAGTATTTT.

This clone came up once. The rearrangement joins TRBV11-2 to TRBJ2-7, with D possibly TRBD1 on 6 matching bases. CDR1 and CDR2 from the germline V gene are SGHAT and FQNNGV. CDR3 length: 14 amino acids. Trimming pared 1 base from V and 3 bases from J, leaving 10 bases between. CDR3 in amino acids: CASSLGTVNYEQYF. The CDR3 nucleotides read TGTGCCAGCAGCTTAGGGACAGTGAACTACGAGCAGTACTTC.

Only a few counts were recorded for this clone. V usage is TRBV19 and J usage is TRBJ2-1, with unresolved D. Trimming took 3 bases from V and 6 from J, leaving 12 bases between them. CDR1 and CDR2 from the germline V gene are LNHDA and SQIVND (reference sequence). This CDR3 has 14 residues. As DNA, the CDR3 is TGTGCCAGTAGTATTGGTGTCCAGTCCAATGAGCAGTTCTTC. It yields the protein CASSIGVQSNEQFF.

The CDR3 region is CASSSRQGSTYEQYF. DNA of the CDR3: TGTGCCAGTAGTTCTCGACAGGGGTCTACCTACGAGCAGTACTTC. V and J are TRBV19 and TRBJ2-7; TRBD1 aligns across 8 bases. J gave up 2 bases and V 5 bases, and 8 bases lay outside the gene matches. Germline V gives CDR1 LNHDA, CDR2 SQIVND (reference sequence). CDR3 length: 15 amino acids.

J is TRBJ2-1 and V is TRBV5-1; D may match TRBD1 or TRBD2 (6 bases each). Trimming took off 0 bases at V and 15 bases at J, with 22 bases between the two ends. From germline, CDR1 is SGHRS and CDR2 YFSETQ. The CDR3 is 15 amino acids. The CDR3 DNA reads TGCGCCAGCAGCTTGGCGGGGGCGGGATCCCGGGGGAGGTTCTTC. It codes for CASSLAGAGSRGRFF.

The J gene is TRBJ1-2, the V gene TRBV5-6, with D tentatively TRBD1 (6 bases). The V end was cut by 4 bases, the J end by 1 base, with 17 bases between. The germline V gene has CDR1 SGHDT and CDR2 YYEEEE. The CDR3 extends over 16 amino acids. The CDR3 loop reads CASSPDPGALNYGYTF. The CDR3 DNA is TGTGCCAGCAGCCCCGACCCAGGGGCGCTTAACTATGGCTACACCTTC.

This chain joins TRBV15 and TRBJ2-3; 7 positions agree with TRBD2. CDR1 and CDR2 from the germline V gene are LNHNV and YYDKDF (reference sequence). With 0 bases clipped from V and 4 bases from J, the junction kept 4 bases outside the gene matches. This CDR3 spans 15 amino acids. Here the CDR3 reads CATSRELAFPDTQYF. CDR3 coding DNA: TGTGCCACCAGCAGAGAACTAGCGTTCCCAGATACGCAGTATTTT. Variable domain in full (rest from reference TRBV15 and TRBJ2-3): DAMVIQNPRYQVTQFGKPVTLSCSQTLNHNVMYWYQQKSSQAPKLLFHYYDKDFNNEADTPDNFQSRRPNTSFCFLDIRSPGLGDTAMYLCATSRELAFPDTQYFGPGTRLTVL.

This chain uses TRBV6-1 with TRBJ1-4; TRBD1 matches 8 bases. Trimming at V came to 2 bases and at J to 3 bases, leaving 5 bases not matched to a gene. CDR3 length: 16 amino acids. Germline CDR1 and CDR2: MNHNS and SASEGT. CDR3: CASSERRGRANEKLFF. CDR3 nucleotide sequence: TGTGCCAGCAGTGAACGCAGGGGGCGAGCTAATGAAAAACTGTTTTTT.

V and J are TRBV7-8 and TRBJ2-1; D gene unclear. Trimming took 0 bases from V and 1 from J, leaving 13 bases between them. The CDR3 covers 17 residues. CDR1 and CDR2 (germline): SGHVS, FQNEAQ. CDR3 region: CASSLAIGGISYNEQFF. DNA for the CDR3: TGTGCCAGCAGCTTAGCTATAGGCGGAATTTCCTACAATGAGCAGTTCTTC.

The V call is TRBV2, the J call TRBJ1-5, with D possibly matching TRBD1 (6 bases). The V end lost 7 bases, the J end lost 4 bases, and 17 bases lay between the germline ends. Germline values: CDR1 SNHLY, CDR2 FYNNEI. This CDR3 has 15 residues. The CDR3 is CASNLDRAPNQPQHF. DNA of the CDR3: TGTGCCAGCAACCTGGACAGAGCCCCAAATCAGCCCCAGCATTTT.

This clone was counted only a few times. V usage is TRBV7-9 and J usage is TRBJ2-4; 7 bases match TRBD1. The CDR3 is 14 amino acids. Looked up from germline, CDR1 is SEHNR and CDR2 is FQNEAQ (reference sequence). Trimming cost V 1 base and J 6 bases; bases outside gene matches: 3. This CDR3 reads CASSLVAGGNIQYF. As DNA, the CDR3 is TGTGCCAGCAGCTTAGTGGCAGGGGGAAACATTCAGTACTTC. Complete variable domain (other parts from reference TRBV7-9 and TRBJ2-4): DTGVSQNPRHKITKRGQNVTFRCDPISEHNRLYWYRQTLGQGPEFLTYFQNEAQLEKSRLLSDRFSAERPKGSFSTLEIQRTEQGDSAMYLCASSLVAGGNIQYFGAGTRLSVL.

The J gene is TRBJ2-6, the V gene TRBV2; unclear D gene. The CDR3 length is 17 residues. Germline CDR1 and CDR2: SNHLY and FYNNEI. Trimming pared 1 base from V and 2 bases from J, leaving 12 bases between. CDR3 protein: CASSEGKGRTGANVLTF. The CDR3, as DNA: TGTGCCAGCAGTGAAGGGAAAGGGCGAACTGGGGCCAACGTCCTGACTTTC. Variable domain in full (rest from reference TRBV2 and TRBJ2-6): EPEVTQTPSHQVTQMGQEVILRCVPISNHLYFYWYRQILGQKVEFLVSFYNNEISEKSEIFDDQFSVERPDGSNFTLKIRSTKLEDSAMYFCASSEGKGRTGANVLTFGAGSRLTVL.

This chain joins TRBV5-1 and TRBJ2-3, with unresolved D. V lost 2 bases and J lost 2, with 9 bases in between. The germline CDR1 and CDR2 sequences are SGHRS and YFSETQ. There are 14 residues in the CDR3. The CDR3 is CASSLGQTTDTQYF. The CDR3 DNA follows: TGCGCCAGCAGCTTAGGGCAGACCACAGATACGCAGTATTTT.

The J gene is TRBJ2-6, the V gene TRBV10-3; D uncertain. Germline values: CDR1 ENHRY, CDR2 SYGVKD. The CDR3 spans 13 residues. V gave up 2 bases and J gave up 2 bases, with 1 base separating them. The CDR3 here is CAISETGANVLTF. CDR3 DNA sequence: TGTGCCATCAGTGAGACTGGGGCCAACGTCCTGACTTTC.

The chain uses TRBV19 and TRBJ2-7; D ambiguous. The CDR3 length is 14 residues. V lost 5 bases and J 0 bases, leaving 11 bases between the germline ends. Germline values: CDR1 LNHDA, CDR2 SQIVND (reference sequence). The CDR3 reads CASSVQSTSYEQYF. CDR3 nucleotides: TGTGCCAGTAGTGTTCAGTCGACCTCCTACGAGCAGTACTTC.

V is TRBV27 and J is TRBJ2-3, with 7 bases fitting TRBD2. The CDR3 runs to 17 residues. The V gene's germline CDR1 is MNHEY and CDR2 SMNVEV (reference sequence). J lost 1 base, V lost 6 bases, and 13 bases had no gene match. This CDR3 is CASSPGRGRIGTDTQYF. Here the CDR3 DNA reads TGTGCCAGCAGCCCAGGACGCGGGAGAATAGGCACAGATACGCAGTATTTT.

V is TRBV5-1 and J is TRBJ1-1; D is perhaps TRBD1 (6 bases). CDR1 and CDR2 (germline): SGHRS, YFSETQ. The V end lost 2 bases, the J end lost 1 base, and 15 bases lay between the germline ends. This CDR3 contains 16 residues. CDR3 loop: CASSFNSGDPNTEAFF. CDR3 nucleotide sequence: TGCGCCAGCAGCTTCAACTCAGGGGATCCGAACACTGAAGCTTTCTTT.

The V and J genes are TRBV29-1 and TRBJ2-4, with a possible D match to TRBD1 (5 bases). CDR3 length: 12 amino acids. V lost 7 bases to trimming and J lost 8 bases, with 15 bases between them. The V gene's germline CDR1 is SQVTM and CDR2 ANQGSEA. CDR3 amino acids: CSGTGFNYIQYF. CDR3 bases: TGCAGCGGTACAGGTTTTAATTACATTCAGTACTTC.

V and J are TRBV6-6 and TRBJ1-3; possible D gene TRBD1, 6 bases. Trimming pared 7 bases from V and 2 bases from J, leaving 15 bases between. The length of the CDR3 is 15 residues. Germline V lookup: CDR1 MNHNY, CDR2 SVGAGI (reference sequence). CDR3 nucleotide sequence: TGTGCCAGCACACAAACAGGGAGCGCTGGAAACACCATATATTTT. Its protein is CASTQTGSAGNTIYF.

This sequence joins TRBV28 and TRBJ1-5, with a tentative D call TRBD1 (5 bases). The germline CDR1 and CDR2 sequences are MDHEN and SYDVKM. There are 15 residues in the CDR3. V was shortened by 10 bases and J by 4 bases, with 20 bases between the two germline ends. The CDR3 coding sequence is TGTGCCACCCGGGGGTGGGGGGGTAGGAATCAGCCCCAGCATTTT. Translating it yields CATRGWGGRNQPQHF.